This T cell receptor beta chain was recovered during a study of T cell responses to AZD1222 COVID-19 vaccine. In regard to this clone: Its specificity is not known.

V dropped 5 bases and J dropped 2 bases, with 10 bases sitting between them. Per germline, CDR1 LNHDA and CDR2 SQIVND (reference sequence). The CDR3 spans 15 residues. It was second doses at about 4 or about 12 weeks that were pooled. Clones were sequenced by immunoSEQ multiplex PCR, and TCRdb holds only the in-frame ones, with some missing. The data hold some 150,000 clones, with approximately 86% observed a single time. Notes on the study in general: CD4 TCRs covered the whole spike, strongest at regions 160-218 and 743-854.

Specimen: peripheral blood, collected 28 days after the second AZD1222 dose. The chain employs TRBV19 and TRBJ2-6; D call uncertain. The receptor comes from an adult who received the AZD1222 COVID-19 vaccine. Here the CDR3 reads CASSPGPAGANVLTF. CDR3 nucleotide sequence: TGTGCCAGTAGTCCCGGACCCGCTGGGGCCAACGTCCTGACTTTC.